This T cell receptor (beta chain) stems from a study of blood T cell repertoires in COVID-19. Some clones are missing from TCRdb's copy, which holds only in-frame ones; the method was immunoSEQ multiplex PCR. The table has tens of thousands of clones, roughly 74% seen once. This CDR3 has 18 residues. The chain employs TRBV21-1 and TRBJ1-5. TRBV21-1 counts as a pseudogene. Sequenced: peripheral blood. The sequence derives from an elderly man with active or convalescent COVID-19. In DNA form, the CDR3 reads TGTGCCAGCAGCAAAGCGGGCGGCAGGAGGTTTAGCAATCAGCCCCAGCATTTT. Protein sequence: CASSKAGGRRFSNQPQHF.